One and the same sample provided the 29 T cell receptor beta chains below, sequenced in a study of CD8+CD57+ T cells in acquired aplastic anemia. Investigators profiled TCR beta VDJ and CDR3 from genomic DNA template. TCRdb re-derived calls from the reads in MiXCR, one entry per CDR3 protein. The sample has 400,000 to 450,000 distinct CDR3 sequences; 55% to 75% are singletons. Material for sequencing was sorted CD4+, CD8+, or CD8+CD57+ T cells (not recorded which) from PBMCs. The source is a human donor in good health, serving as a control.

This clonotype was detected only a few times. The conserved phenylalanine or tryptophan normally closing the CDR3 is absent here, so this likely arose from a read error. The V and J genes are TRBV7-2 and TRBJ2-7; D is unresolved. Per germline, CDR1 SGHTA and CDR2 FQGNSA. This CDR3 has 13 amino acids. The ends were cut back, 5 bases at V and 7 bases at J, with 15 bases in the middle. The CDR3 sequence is CASSRDSDGEQYS. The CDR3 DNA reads TGTGCCAGCAGCCGAGATAGTGACGGGGAGCAGTACTCC.

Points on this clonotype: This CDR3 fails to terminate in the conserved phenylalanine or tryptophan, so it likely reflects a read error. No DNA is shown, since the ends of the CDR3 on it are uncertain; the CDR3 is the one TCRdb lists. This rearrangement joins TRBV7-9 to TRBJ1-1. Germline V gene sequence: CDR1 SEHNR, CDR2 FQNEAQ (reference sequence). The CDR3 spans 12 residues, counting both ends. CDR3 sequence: CASMRGEVEAGY.

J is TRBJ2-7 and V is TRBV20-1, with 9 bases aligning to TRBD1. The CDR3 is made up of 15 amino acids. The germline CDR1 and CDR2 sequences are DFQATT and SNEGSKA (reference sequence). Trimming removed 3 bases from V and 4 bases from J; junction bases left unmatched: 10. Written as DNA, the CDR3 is TGCAGTGCTAGGTCCACGGGACAGGGAATATACGAGCAGTACTTC. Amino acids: CSARSTGQGIYEQYF.

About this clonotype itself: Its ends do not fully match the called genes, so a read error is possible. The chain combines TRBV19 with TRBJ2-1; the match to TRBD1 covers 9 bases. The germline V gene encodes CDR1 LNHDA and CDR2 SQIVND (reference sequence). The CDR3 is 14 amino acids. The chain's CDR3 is CASSVGQGHQPQFF. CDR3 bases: TGTGCCAGCAGTGTGGGACAGGGTCATCAGCCCCAGTTTTTT.

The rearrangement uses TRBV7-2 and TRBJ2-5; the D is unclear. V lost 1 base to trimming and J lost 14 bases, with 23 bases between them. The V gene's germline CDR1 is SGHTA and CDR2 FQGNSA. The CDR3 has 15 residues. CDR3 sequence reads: CASSLVGPDDEKYYF. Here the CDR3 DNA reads TGTGCCAGCAGCTTAGTAGGGCCGGACGACGAGAAGTACTACTTC.

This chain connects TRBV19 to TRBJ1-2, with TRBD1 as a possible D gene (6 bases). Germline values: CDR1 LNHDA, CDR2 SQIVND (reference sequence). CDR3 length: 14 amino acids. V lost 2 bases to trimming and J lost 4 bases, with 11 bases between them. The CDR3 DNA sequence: TGTGCCAGTAGTATACAGGGGAGGCCCTATGGCTACACCTTC. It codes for CASSIQGRPYGYTF.

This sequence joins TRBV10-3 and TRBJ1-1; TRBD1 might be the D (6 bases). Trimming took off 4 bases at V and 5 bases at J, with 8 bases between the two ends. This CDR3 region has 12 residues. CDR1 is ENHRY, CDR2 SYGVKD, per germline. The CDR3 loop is CAISGQETEAFF. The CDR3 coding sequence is TGTGCCATCAGTGGACAGGAGACTGAAGCTTTCTTT.

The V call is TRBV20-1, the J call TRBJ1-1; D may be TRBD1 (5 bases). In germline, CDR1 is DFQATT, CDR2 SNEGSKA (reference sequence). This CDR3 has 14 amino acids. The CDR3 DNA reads TGCAGCGTTGGTTTACAGGCACTGAACACTGAAGCTTTCTTT. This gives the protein CSVGLQALNTEAFF.

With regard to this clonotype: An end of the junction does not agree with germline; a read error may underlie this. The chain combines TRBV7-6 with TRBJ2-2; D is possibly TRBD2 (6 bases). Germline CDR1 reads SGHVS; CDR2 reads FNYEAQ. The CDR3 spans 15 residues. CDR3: CASSEGGFANGGLFF. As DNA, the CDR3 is TGTGCCAGCAGCGAAGGCGGGTTTGCGAACGGGGGGCTGTTTTTT.

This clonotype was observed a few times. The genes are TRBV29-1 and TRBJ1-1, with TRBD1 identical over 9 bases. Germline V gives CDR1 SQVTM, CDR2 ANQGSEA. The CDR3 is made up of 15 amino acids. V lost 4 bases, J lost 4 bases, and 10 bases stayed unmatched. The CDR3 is CSVVFPGTGPTEAFF. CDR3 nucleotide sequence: TGCAGCGTTGTTTTCCCCGGGACAGGGCCCACTGAAGCTTTCTTT.

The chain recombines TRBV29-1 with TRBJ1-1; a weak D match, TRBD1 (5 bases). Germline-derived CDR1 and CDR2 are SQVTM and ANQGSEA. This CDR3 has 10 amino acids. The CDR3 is CSDHEGVAFF. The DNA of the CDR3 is TGCAGTGATCACGAAGGGGTGGCTTTCTTT. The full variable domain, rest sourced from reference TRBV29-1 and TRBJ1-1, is SAVISQKPSRDICQRGTSLTIQCQVDSQVTMMFWYRQQPGQSLTLIATANQGSEATYESGFVIDKFPISRPNLTFSTLTVSNMSPEDSSIYLCSDHEGVAFFGQGTRLTVV.

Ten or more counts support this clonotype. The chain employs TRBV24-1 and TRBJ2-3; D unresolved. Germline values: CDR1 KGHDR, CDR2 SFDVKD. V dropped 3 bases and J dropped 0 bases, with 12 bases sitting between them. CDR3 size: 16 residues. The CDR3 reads CATSDRQASSTDTQYF. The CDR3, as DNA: TGTGCCACCAGTGATCGCCAGGCCAGTAGCACAGATACGCAGTATTTT.

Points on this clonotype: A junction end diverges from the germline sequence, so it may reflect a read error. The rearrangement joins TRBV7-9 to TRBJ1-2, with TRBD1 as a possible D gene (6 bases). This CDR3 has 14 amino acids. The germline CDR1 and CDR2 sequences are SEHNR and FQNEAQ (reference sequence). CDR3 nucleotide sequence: TGTGCCAGCCGGGGGGGGGCCTACGAGCAGTGCTACACGTTC. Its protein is CASRGGAYEQCYTF.

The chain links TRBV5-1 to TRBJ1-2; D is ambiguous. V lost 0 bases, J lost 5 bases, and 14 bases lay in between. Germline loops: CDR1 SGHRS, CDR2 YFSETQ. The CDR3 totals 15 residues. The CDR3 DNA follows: TGCGCCAGCAGCTTGGACGTGGGCACGGGGTATGGCTACACCTTC. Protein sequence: CASSLDVGTGYGYTF. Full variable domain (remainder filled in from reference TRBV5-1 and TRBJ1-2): KAGVTQTPRYLIKTRGQQVTLSCSPISGHRSVSWYQQTPGQGLQFLFEYFSETQRNKGNFPGRFSGRQFSNSRSEMNVSTLELGDSALYLCASSLDVGTGYGYTFGSGTRLTVV.

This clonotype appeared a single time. The CDR3 DNA reads TGTGCCAGCAGCCCCGCACTAGGCGCAACTAATGAAAAACTGTTTTTT. Its protein is CASSPALGATNEKLFF. This chain joins TRBV7-6 and TRBJ1-4; D unresolved. Germline V gene sequence: CDR1 SGHVS, CDR2 FNYEAQ. The germline V and J ends were trimmed by 5 bases and 0 bases, with 13 bases remaining between them. The CDR3 totals 16 residues.

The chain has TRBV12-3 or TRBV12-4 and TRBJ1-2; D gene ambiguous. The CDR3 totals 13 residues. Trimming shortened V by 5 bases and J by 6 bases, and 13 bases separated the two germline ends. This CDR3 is CASSQSVGHGYTF. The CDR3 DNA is TGTGCCAGCAGTCAGTCGGTAGGGCATGGCTACACCTTC.

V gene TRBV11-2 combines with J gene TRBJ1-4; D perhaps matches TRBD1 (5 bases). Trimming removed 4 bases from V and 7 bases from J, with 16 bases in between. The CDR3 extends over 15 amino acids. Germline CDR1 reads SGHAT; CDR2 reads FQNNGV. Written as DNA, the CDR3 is TGTGCCAGCAGCTCCTCACTAGCGGGGGGTGAAAAACTGTTTTTT. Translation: CASSSSLAGGEKLFF. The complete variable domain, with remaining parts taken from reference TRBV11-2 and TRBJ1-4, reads EAGVAQSPRYKIIEKRQSVAFWCNPISGHATLYWYQQILGQGPKLLIQFQNNGVVDDSQLPKDRFSAERLKGVDSTLKIQPAKLEDSAVYLCASSSSLAGGEKLFFGSGTQLSVL.

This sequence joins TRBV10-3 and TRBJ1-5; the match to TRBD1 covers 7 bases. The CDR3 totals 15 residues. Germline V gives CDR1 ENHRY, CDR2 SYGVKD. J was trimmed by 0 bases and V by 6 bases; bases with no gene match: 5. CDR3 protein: CAIRGTDYSNQPQHF. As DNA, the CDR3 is TGTGCCATCAGGGGGACAGATTATAGCAATCAGCCCCAGCATTTT.

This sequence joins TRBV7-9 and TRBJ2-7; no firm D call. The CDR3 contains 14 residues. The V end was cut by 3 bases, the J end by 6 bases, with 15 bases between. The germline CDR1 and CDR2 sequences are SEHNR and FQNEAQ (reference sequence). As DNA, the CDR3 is TGTGCCAGCAGCTTTATGCCCCGAGATAGCGAGCAGTACTTC. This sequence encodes CASSFMPRDSEQYF.

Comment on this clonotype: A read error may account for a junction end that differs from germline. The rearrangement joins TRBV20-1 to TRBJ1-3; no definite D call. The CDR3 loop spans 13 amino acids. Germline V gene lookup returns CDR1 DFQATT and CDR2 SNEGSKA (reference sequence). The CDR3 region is CSARGRTVYVDTF. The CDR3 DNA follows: TGCAGTGCTAGAGGTCGTACAGTCTACGTAGACACCTTC.

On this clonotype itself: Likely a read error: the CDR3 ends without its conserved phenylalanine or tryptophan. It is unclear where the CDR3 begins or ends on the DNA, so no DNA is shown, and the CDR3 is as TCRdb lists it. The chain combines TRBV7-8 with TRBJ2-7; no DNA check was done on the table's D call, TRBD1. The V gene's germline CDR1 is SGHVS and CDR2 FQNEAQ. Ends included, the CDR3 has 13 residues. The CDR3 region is CASSPGMPSEHHI.

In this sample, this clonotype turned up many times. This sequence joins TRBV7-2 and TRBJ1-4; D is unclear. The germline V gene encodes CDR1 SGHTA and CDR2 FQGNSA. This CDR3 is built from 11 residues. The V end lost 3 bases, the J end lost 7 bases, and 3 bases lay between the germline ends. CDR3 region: CASSFSEKLFF. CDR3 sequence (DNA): TGTGCCAGCAGCTTTTCTGAAAAACTGTTTTTT.

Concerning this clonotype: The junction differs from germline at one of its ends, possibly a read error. CDR3 sequence reads: CASTPLCTEAFF. The CDR3 region has the DNA TGTGCCAGCACCCCGTTGTGCACTGAGGCTTTCTTT. The rearrangement joins TRBV7-2 to TRBJ1-1; no firm D call. The CDR3 loop spans 12 amino acids. Germline V gives CDR1 SGHTA, CDR2 FQGNSA.

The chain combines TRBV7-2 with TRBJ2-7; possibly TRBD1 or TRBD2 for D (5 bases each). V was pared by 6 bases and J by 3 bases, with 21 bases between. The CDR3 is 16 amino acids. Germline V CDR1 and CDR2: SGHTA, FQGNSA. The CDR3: CASRSGGAHGVYEQYF. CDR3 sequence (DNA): TGTGCCAGCAGGAGCGGTGGGGCGCACGGGGTCTACGAGCAGTACTTC.

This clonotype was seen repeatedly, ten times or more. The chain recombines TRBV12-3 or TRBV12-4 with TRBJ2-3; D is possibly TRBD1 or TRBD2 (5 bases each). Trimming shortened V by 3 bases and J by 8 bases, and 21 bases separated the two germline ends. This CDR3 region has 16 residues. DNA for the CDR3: TGTGCCAGCAGTTTGACCGGGACCGGACTGAGGGGTACGCAGTATTTT. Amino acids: CASSLTGTGLRGTQYF.

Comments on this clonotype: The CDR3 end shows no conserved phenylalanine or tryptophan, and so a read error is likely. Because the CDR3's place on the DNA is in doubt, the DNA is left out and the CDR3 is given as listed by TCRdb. The CDR3 here is CASSIGNSANTDAFFG. The gene calls are TRBV19 and TRBJ2-3. The CDR3 is 16 residues long, counting both termini. Germline V gene sequence: CDR1 LNHDA, CDR2 SQIVND (reference sequence).

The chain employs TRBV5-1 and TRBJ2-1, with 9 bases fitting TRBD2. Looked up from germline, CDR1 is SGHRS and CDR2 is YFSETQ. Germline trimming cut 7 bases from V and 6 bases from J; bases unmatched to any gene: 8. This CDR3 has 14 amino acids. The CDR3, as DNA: TGCGCCAGCGAACAGGGACTAGCAGGCAATGAGCAGTTCTTC. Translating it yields CASEQGLAGNEQFF.

The CDR3: CASSLRTGANALTQYF. In DNA form, the CDR3 reads TGTGCCAGCAGCTTGCGCACTGGGGCCAACGCCCTGACTCAGTATTTT. V gene TRBV7-9 combines with J gene TRBJ2-3; D is possibly TRBD1 (5 bases). The length of the CDR3 is 16 residues. CDR1 SEHNR and CDR2 FQNEAQ come from the germline V gene (reference sequence). The V end was cut by 3 bases, the J end by 12 bases, with 25 bases between.

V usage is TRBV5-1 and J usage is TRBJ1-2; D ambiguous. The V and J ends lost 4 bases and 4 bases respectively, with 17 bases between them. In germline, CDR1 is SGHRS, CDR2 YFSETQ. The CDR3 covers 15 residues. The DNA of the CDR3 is TGCGCCAGCAGCAGAACCGGGATCGCCACCTATGGCTACACCTTC. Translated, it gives CASSRTGIATYGYTF.